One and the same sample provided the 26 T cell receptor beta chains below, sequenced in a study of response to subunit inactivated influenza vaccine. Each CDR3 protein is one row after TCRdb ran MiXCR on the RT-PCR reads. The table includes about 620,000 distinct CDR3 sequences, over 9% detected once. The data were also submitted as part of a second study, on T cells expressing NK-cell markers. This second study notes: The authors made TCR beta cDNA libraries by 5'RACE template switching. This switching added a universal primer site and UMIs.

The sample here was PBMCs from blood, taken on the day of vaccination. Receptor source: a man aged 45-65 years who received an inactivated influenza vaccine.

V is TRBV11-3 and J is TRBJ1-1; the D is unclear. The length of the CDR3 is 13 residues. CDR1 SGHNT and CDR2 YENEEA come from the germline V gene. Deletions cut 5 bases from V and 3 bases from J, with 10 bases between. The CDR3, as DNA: TGTGCCAGCAGCCCCAATTCGGACACTGAAGCTTTCTTT. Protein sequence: CASSPNSDTEAFF.

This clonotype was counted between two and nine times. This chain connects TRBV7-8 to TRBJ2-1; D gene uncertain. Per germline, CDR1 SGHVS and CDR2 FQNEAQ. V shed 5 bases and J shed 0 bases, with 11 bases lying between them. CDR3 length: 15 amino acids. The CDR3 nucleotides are TGTGCCAGCAGCGTTAGGGTATCCTCCTACAATGAGCAGTTCTTC. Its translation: CASSVRVSSYNEQFF.

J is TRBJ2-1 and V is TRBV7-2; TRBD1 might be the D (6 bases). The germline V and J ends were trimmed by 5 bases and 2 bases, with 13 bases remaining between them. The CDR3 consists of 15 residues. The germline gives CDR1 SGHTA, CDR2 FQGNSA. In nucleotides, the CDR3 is TGTGCCAGCAGCCTTACTAGGGGGACCTACAATGAGCAGTTCTTC. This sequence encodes CASSLTRGTYNEQFF.

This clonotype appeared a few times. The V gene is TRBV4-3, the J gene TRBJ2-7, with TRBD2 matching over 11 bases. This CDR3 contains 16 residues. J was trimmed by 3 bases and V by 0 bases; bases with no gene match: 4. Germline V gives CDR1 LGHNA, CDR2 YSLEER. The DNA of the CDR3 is TGCGCCAGCAGCCAAGATGTACTAGCGGGGGACTACGAGCAGTACTTC. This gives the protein CASSQDVLAGDYEQYF.

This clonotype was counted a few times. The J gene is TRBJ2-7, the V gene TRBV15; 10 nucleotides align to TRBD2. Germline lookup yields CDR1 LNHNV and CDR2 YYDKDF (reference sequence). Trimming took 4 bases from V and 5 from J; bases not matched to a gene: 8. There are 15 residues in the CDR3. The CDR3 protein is CATSKGAGGRDEQYF. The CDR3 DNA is TGTGCCACCAGCAAAGGAGCGGGAGGGCGGGACGAGCAGTACTTC. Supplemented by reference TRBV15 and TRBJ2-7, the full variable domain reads DAMVIQNPRYQVTQFGKPVTLSCSQTLNHNVMYWYQQKSSQAPKLLFHYYDKDFNNEADTPDNFQSRRPNTSFCFLDIRSPGLGDTAMYLCATSKGAGGRDEQYFGPGTRLTVT.

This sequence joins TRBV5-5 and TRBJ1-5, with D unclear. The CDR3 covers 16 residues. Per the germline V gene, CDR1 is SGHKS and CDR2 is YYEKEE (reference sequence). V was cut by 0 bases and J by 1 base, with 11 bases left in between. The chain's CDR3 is CASSLEDVYSNQPQHF. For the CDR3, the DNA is TGTGCCAGCAGCTTGGAGGACGTCTACAGCAATCAGCCCCAGCATTTT.

The CDR3 region is CASSLGQGAHYEQYF. CDR3 nucleotides: TGTGCCAGCAGCTTAGGACAGGGGGCCCACTACGAGCAGTACTTC. J is TRBJ2-7 and V is TRBV7-2; 10 bases are shared with TRBD1. In germline, CDR1 is SGHTA, CDR2 FQGNSA. The CDR3 has 15 amino acids. Germline trimming cut 1 base from V and 3 bases from J; bases unmatched to any gene: 3.

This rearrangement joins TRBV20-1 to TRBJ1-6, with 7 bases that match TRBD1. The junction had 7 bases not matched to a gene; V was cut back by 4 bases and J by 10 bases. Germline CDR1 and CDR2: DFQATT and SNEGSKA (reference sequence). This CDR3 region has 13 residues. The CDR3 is CSANQGGDSPLHF. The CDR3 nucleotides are TGCAGTGCTAATCAGGGGGGGGACTCACCCCTCCACTTT.

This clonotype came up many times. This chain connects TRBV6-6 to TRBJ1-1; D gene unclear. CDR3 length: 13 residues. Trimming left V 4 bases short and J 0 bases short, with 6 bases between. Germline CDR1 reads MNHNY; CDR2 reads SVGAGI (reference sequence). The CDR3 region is CASSSEMNTEAFF. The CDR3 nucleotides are TGTGCCAGCAGTTCTGAAATGAACACTGAAGCTTTCTTT.

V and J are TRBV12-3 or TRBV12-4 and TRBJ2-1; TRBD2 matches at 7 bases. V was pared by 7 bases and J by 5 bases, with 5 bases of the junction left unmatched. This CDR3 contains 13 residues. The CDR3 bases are TGTGCCAGCATGGGTGGGAGGGACAATGAGCAGTTCTTC. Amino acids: CASMGGRDNEQFF.

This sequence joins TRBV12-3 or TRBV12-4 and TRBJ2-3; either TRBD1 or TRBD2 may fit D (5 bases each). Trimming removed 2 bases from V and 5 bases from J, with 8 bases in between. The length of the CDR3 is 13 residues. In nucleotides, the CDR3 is TGTGCCAGCAGTTTATCTGGGGGAGATACGCAGTATTTT. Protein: CASSLSGGDTQYF.

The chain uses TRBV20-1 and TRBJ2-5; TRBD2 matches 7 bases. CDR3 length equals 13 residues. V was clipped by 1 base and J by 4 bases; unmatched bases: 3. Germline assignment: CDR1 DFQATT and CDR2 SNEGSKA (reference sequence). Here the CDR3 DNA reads TGCAGTGCTAGAGTTGCGGGAGCAGAGACCCAGTACTTC. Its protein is CSARVAGAETQYF.

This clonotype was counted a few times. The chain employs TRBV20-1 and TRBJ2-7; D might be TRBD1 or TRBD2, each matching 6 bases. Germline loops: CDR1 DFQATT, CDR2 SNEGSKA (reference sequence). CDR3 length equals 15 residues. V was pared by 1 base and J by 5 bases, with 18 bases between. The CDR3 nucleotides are TGCAGTGCTAGAGTTTCGGGGGCCCCCCCCCACGAGCAGTACTTC. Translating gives CSARVSGAPPHEQYF.

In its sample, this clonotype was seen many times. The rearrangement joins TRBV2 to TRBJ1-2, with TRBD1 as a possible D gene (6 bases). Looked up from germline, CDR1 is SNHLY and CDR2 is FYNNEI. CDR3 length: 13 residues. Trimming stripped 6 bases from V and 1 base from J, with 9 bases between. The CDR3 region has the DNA TGTGCCAGCAGAAACAGGGTTAACTATGGCTACACCTTC. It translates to CASRNRVNYGYTF.

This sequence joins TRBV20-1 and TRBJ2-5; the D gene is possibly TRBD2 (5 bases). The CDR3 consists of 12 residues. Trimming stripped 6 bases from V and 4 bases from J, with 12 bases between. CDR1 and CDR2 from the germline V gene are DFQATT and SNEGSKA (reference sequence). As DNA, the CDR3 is TGCAGTGCCCCTAGCACCGGAGAGACCCAGTACTTC. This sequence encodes CSAPSTGETQYF.

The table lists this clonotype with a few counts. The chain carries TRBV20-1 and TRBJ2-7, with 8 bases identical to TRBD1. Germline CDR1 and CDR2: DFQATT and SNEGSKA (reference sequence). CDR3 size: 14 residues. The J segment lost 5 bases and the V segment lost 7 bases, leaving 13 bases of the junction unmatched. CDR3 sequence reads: CSVLPGQGVHEQYF. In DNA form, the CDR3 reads TGCAGTGTTCTCCCCGGACAGGGTGTCCACGAGCAGTACTTC.

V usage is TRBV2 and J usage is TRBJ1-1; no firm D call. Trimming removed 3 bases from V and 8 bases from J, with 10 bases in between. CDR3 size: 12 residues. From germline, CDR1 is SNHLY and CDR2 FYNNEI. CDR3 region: CASSDPPAEAFF. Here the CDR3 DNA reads TGTGCCAGCAGTGACCCCCCGGCCGAAGCTTTCTTT.

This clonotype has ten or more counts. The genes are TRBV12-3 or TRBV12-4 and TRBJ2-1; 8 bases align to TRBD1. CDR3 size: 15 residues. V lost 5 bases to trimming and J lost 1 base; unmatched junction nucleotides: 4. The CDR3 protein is CASSPTGGSYNEQFF. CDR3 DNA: TGTGCCAGCAGTCCAACAGGGGGGTCCTACAATGAGCAGTTCTTC.

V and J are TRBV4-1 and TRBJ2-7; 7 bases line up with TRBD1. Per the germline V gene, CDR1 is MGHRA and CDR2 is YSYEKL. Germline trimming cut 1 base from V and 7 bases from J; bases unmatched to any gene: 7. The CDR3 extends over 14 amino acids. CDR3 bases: TGCGCCAGCAGCCAAGTTCCCCAGGGGGATGAGCAGTACTTC. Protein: CASSQVPQGDEQYF.

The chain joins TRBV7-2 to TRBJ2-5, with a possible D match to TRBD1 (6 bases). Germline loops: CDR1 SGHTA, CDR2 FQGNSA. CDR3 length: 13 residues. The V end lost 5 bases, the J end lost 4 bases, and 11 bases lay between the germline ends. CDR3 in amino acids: CASSGTTGETQYF. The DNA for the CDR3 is TGTGCCAGCAGCGGGACAACCGGAGAGACCCAGTACTTC.

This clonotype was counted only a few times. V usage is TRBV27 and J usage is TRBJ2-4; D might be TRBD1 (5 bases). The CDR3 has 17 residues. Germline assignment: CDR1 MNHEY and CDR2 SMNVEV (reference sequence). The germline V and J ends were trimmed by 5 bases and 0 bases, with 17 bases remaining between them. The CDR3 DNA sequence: TGTGCCAGCAGTCCCAACAGGTTTGGTCTAGCCAAAAACATTCAGTACTTC. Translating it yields CASSPNRFGLAKNIQYF.

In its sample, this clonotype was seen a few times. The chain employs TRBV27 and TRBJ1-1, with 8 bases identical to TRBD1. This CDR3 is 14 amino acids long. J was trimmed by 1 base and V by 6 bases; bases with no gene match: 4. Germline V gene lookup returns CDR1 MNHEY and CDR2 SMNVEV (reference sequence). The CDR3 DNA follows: TGTGCCAGCAGACGAGGACAGGGGAACACTGAAGCTTTCTTT. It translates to CASRRGQGNTEAFF.

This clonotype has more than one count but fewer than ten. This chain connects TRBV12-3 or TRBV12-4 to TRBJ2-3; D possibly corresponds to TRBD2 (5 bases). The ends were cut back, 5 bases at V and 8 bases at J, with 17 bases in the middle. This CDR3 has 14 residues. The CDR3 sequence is CASSPGILVGTQYF. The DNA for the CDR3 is TGTGCCAGCAGTCCCGGGATTTTAGTAGGTACGCAGTATTTT.

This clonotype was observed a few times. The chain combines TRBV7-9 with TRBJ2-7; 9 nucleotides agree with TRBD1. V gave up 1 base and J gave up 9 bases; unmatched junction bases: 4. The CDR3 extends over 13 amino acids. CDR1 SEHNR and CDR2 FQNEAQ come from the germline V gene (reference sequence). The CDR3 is CASSLGLGQGQYF. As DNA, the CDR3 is TGTGCCAGCAGCTTAGGTTTGGGACAGGGGCAGTACTTC.

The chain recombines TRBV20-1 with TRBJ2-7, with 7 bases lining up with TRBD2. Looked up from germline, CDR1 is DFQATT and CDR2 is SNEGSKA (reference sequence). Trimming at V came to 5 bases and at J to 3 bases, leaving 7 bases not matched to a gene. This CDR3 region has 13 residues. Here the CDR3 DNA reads TGCAGTGCTCCAAGGACTAGTGACTACGAGCAGTACTTC. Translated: CSAPRTSDYEQYF.

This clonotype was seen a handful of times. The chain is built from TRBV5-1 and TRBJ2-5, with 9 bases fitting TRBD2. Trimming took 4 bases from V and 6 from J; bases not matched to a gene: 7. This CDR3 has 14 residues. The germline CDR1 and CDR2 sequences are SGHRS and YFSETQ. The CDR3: CASSDGGGDQTQYF. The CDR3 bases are TGCGCCAGCAGCGACGGCGGGGGGGATCAGACCCAGTACTTC.